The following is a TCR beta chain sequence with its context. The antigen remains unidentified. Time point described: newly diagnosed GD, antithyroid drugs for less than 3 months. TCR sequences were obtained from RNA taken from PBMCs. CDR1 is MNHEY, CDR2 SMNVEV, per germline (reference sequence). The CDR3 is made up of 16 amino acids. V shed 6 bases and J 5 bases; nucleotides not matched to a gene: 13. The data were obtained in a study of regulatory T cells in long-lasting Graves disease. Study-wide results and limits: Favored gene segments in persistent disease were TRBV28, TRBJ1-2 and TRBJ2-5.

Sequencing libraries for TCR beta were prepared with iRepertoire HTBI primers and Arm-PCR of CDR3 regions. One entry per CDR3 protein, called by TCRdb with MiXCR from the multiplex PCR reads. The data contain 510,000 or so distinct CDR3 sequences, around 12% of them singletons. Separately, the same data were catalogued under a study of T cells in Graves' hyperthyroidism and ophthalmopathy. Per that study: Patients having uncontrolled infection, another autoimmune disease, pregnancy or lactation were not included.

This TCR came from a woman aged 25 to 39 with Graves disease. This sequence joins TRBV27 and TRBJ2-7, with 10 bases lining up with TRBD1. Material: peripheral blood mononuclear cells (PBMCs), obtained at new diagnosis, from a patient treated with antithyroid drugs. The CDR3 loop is CASSPTGTGVIHEQYF. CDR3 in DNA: TGTGCCAGCAGCCCAACCGGGACAGGGGTTATACACGAGCAGTACTTC.